This entry is about one TCR beta chain. Its antigen is still unknown. Base qualities were left out, and no much larger clone turns up one base away. After removal of 3 bases from V and 10 bases from J, the junction retains 18 bases not matched to a gene. The CDR3, cysteine through phenylalanine, is 17 amino acids long. Only the CDR3 portion is preserved as DNA: 51 bases, with reading frame beginning at the first base. The germline V gene specifies SGDLS as CDR1 and YYNGEE as CDR2. The sample was run on an Illumina HiSeq 1500. Clones were called with MiXCR by TCRdb after fastp trimmed the public reads at Q25, and only in-frame beta chains were retained. Entries are consolidated by CDR3 protein sequence, retaining the most common genes and DNA. Across this sample there are fewer than 350,000 distinct CDR3 sequences, with over 7.5% seen only once. Together, the top ten hold about 4.5% of the sample. This entry is derived from a study of T cell repertoires in cytomegalovirus infection (dated by TCRdb to the late 2010s). With regard to the full study: Donor HLA type was relevant to the analysis, because carriage of CMV infection together with the matching HLA type was indicated by public TCR beta signatures. Broader findings and caveats from the paper: The ex vivo response was dominated by HLA-C-restricted CMV-specific TCR beta clonotypes, which also provided the single most frequent clonotype in two of eight donors. Cumulative frequency of public TCR beta family members discriminated carriers of CMV infection plus the relevant HLA type in this cohort and an independent 352-donor cohort.

The V and J genes are TRBV9 and TRBJ2-1; TRBD2 lines up with 8 middle nucleotides. The material sequenced was PBMCs. This clonotype was sampled from a human donor in good health (CMV status not recorded). Some clones in this sample may be carry-over from other donors' samples. The bases are TGTGCCAGCAGCGAGGGGATAACTAGCGGATTCCTTGAAGAGCAGTTCTTC. It is translated as CASSEGITSGFLEEQFF.